A selection of T cell receptor beta chains follows, all from one sample in a study of technical replicates of blood from a few donors. The protocol was immunoSEQ multiplex PCR, while the TCRdb copy is restricted to in-frame clones and leaves out a portion. This sample has around 100,000 clones; about 94% occur once, and the top ten carry about 0.3%. Sequencing was performed on T cells isolated from PBMCs. The receptor source for this set is a human donor in good health. Both conserved end residues are part of each CDR3. A D gene is named only where the DNA matches it firmly. Expanded clones are given a class, and other clones once, few, many or no size at all.

d_call | j_call | clone_size | v_call | cdr3_aa | cdr3_nt
- | TRBJ1-4 | - | TRBV14 | CASSQVRGKGFTNEKLFF | TGTGCCAGCAGCCAAGTTAGGGGAAAGGGATTCACTAATGAAAAACTGTTTTTT
TRBD1 | TRBJ2-1 | - | TRBV2 | CAIKARDSYNEQFF | TGTGCCATCAAAGCCCGGGACAGTTACAATGAGCAGTTCTTC
- | TRBJ2-3 | - | TRBV4-2 | CASSPSDWNIGTDTQYF | TGTGCCAGCAGCCCCTCGGACTGGAATATTGGCACAGATACGCAGTATTTT
TRBD2 | TRBJ2-5 | - | TRBV29-1 | CSVTLAGEETQYF | TGCAGCGTTACCTTAGCGGGAGAAGAGACCCAGTACTTC
- | TRBJ2-7 | once | TRBV30 | CAWEDQPHEQYF | TGTGCCTGGGAGGATCAGCCCCACGAGCAGTACTTC
- | TRBJ2-1 | - | TRBV7-2 | CASSIRLGNEQFF | TGTGCCAGCAGCATTAGACTAGGCAATGAGCAGTTCTTC
TRBD1 | TRBJ1-2 | - | TRBV27 | CASRMEGTGGASRSYGYTF | TGTGCCAGCAGGATGGAAGGGACAGGGGGCGCCAGCCGGAGCTATGGCTACACCTTC
TRBD2 | TRBJ2-3 | - | TRBV13 | CASSSWRTSGRGGTDTQYF | TGTGCCAGCAGCTCCTGGCGGACTAGCGGGAGAGGGGGCACAGATACGCAGTATTTT
- | TRBJ2-3 | - | TRBV19 | CASSIPGSGDTQYF | TGTGCCAGTAGTATCCCCGGGAGCGGAGATACGCAGTATTTT
TRBD1 | TRBJ2-6 | - | TRBV4-1 | CASSQRIPGQGFRSGANVLTF | TGCGCCAGCAGCCAACGAATCCCGGGACAGGGGTTCAGGTCTGGGGCCAACGTCCTGACTTTC
TRBD2 | TRBJ2-1 | - | TRBV5-1 | CASSVLLLAGGPREQFF | TGCGCCAGCAGCGTTTTGTTACTAGCGGGAGGGCCTAGGGAGCAGTTCTTC
- | TRBJ2-7 | - | TRBV20-1 | CSASLPNEQYF | TGCAGTGCTAGTCTCCCTAACGAGCAGTACTTC
- | TRBJ2-6 | - | TRBV28 | CASSLAQGRAGANVLTF | TGTGCCAGCAGTTTAGCTCAGGGGAGGGCTGGGGCCAACGTCCTGACTTTC
- | TRBJ2-1 | - | TRBV30 | CAWSLLGLLEQFF | TGTGCCTGGAGTCTCTTGGGACTGCTGGAGCAGTTCTTC
TRBD1 | TRBJ1-1 | - | TRBV10-3 | CAIRGTGLTEAFF | TGTGCCATCAGGGGGACAGGCCTCACTGAAGCTTTCTTT
TRBD1 | TRBJ2-1 | - | TRBV4-3 | CASSQGGTGINNEQFF | TGCGCCAGCAGCCAAGGGGGGACAGGGATAAACAATGAGCAGTTCTTC
TRBD1 | TRBJ2-5 | - | TRBV9 | CASSVGGTEGETQYF | TGTGCCAGCAGCGTAGGGGGGACAGAAGGGGAGACCCAGTACTTC
- | TRBJ1-5 | - | TRBV6-1 | CASSEFGNQPQHF | TGTGCCAGCAGTGAATTCGGCAATCAGCCCCAGCATTTT
TRBD1 | TRBJ2-1 | once | TRBV27 | CASRWTGAGNEQFF | TGTGCCAGCAGGTGGACAGGGGCGGGCAATGAGCAGTTCTTC
- | TRBJ2-6 | - | TRBV9 | CASSVAGRTSTGANVLTF | TGTGCCAGCAGCGTAGCCGGACGGACTTCCACGGGGGCCAACGTCCTGACTTTC
TRBD2 | TRBJ2-3 | - | TRBV27 | CASSSPSSGSSDTQYF | TGTGCCAGCAGTTCCCCCTCTAGCGGGAGCTCAGATACGCAGTATTTT
TRBD2 | TRBJ2-7 | - | TRBV11-2 | CASSLLAGGPYEQYF | TGTGCCAGCAGCCTACTAGCGGGAGGGCCCTACGAGCAGTACTTC
TRBD1 | TRBJ2-5 | - | TRBV7-2 | CASNGRGQWETQYF | TGTGCCAGCAACGGCAGGGGGCAGTGGGAGACCCAGTACTTC
- | TRBJ2-1 | - | TRBV30 | CAWVTSNNEQFF | TGTGCCTGGGTAACTTCAAACAATGAGCAGTTCTTC
- | TRBJ2-1 | - | TRBV1 | CTSSQLEESSYNEQFF | TGCACCAGCAGCCAACTCGAGGAAAGCTCCTACAATGAGCAGTTCTTC